A single sample gave rise to the 16 T cell receptor beta chains below, sequenced in a study of blood T cell repertoires in COVID-19. Profiling relied on immunoSEQ multiplex PCR, and the TCRdb table lists in-frame clones only, not all of them. In the table there are fewer than 350,000 clones, roughly 93% of which are singletons. The sequencing input was PBMCs or T cells enriched from blood (not recorded which). The receptors here all came from a woman aged 40 to 55 with acute COVID-19.

The chain is built from TRBV5-1 and TRBJ2-7; a possible D gene is TRBD1 (6 bases). V was shortened by 5 bases and J by 0 bases, with 9 bases between the two germline ends. The CDR3 is 13 residues long. Germline lookup yields CDR1 SGHRS and CDR2 YFSETQ. The CDR3 spells CASRGGFSYEQYF. For the CDR3, the DNA is TGCGCCAGCAGAGGGGGATTCTCCTACGAGCAGTACTTC.

This chain uses TRBV5-1 with TRBJ2-3; TRBD1 matches at 8 bases. With V trimmed by 2 bases and J by 1 base, 3 bases remained unmatched. CDR1 SGHRS and CDR2 YFSETQ come from the germline V gene. The CDR3 extends over 15 amino acids. CDR3 bases: TGCGCCAGCAGCTTTCAGGGACAGGGCACAGATACGCAGTATTTT. It yields the protein CASSFQGQGTDTQYF.

The chain employs TRBV15 and TRBJ2-7; D is perhaps TRBD2 (5 bases). There are 12 residues in the CDR3. The germline V gene encodes CDR1 LNHNV and CDR2 YYDKDF (reference sequence). V was trimmed by 1 base and J by 6 bases, leaving 7 bases between them. The CDR3 region is CATSRGAGEQYF. The CDR3 DNA reads TGTGCCACCAGCAGAGGGGCGGGCGAGCAGTACTTC.

This clone showed up just a few times. The V call is TRBV18, the J call TRBJ1-2; 7 positions match TRBD1. CDR3 size: 15 residues. With 3 bases clipped from V and 8 bases from J, the junction kept 12 bases outside the gene matches. Germline V lookup: CDR1 KGHSH, CDR2 LQKENI. The CDR3 nucleotides read TGTGCCAGCTCACCCGGACAGGCCCCCATGGTAGGCTACACCTTC. Its translation: CASSPGQAPMVGYTF.

This clone was seen a single time. J is TRBJ2-7 and V is TRBV21-1; TRBD1 is taken as the D call from the table, unchecked against the DNA. TRBV21-1 corresponds to a pseudogene. This CDR3 has 14 residues. This chain's CDR3 is CASPGQGVRRWQYF. CDR3 sequence (DNA): TGTGCCAGCCCTGGACAGGGGGTTAGAAGGTGGCAGTACTTC.

The chain has TRBV2 and TRBJ2-1, with 8 nucleotides matching TRBD2. V lost 5 bases to trimming and J lost 9 bases; unmatched junction nucleotides: 15. Germline lookup yields CDR1 SNHLY and CDR2 FYNNEI. CDR3 length: 16 residues. Here the CDR3 reads CASSPSLAGSNGEQFF. The DNA of the CDR3 is TGTGCCAGCAGTCCATCCCTAGCGGGTTCGAACGGTGAGCAGTTCTTC.

The chain carries TRBV5-6 and TRBJ1-2; D remains unclear. The CDR3 totals 13 residues. Germline loops: CDR1 SGHDT, CDR2 YYEEEE. The germline V and J ends were trimmed by 5 bases and 1 base, with 9 bases remaining between them. The chain's CDR3 is CASSVANNYGYTF. The CDR3 coding sequence is TGTGCCAGCAGTGTAGCCAATAACTATGGCTACACCTTC.

V usage is TRBV18 and J usage is TRBJ1-3; D ambiguous. From germline, CDR1 is KGHSH and CDR2 LQKENI. The V gene lost 5 bases and the J gene lost 4 bases, with 12 bases spanning the gap. The CDR3 loop spans 14 amino acids. CDR3 nucleotide sequence: TGTGCCAGCTCATCCGAGGGTCGCGGAAACACCATATATTTT. It encodes CASSSEGRGNTIYF.

This chain connects TRBV15 to TRBJ2-6; 11 bases line up with TRBD2. Unmatched junction bases numbered 6, after V lost 5 bases and J lost 0 bases. This CDR3 region has 18 residues. The germline V gene has CDR1 LNHNV and CDR2 YYDKDF (reference sequence). CDR3 region: CATSSGTSGDSGANVLTF. CDR3 nucleotides: TGTGCCACCAGCTCCGGGACTAGCGGTGACTCTGGGGCCAACGTCCTGACTTTC.

This chain connects TRBV28 to TRBJ2-7; 8 bases line up with TRBD1. J was trimmed by 3 bases and V by 5 bases; bases with no gene match: 9. The CDR3 extends over 15 amino acids. CDR1 is MDHEN, CDR2 SYDVKM, per germline. CDR3 coding DNA: TGTGCCAGCAGTGCAACCGGGACAGGCAACTACGAGCAGTACTTC. Protein: CASSATGTGNYEQYF.

V gene TRBV28 combines with J gene TRBJ2-5, with D unclear. Trimming stripped 3 bases from V and 3 bases from J, with 14 bases between. From germline, CDR1 is MDHEN and CDR2 SYDVKM. This CDR3 region has 15 residues. CDR3 amino acids: CASSFRYYQEETQYF. The CDR3 DNA follows: TGTGCCAGCAGTTTCCGGTACTACCAAGAAGAGACCCAGTACTTC.

This clone has only one observation. The rearrangement links TRBV9 to TRBJ1-1; 7 nucleotides line up with TRBD1. Germline CDR1 is SGDLS and CDR2 is YYNGEE. V lost 1 base to trimming and J lost 4 bases; unmatched junction nucleotides: 4. The CDR3 length is 14 residues. The CDR3 protein is CASSVRPGGTEAFF. CDR3 coding DNA: TGTGCCAGCAGCGTAAGGCCAGGGGGCACTGAAGCTTTCTTT.

The chain recombines TRBV28 with TRBJ1-3, with TRBD1 matching 7 bases. The CDR3 is 14 residues long. Per the germline V gene, CDR1 is MDHEN and CDR2 is SYDVKM. The junction had 11 bases not matched to a gene; V was cut back by 6 bases and J by 9 bases. CDR3 residues: CASSSDRVVSTIYF. The CDR3 bases are TGTGCCAGCAGCTCCGACAGGGTCGTAAGCACCATATATTTT.

This rearrangement joins TRBV7-9 to TRBJ1-5; D is uncertain. Germline V CDR1 and CDR2: SEHNR, FQNEAQ (reference sequence). The CDR3 extends over 15 amino acids. V dropped 0 bases and J dropped 9 bases, with 15 bases sitting between them. The CDR3 reads CASSLATEALGPQHF. The CDR3 DNA reads TGTGCCAGCAGCTTAGCGACGGAGGCATTGGGGCCCCAGCATTTT. The full variable domain, with the rest looked up from reference TRBV7-9 and TRBJ1-5, is DTGVSQNPRHKITKRGQNVTFRCDPISEHNRLYWYRQTLGQGPEFLTYFQNEAQLEKSRLLSDRFSAERPKGSFSTLEIQRTEQGDSAMYLCASSLATEALGPQHFGDGTRLSIL.

The chain has TRBV11-3 and TRBJ1-2; 10 nucleotides agree with TRBD1. V dropped 3 bases and J dropped 5; count of bases not matched to a gene: 3. The germline V gene has CDR1 SGHNT and CDR2 YENEEA. CDR3 length equals 14 residues. This CDR3 is CASSLGQGNYGYTF. The CDR3 DNA follows: TGTGCCAGCAGCTTGGGACAGGGGAATTATGGCTACACCTTC.

The V call is TRBV6-6, the J call TRBJ2-5; perhaps TRBD1 as D (5 bases). The germline CDR1 and CDR2 sequences are MNHNY and SVGAGI (reference sequence). The CDR3 length is 16 residues. The V end lost 3 bases, the J end lost 5 bases, and 19 bases lay between the germline ends. CDR3 in amino acids: CASSYWGTDGSETQYF. DNA of the CDR3: TGTGCCAGCAGTTATTGGGGCACAGATGGATCCGAGACCCAGTACTTC.